The T cell receptor beta chain described here comes from a study of T cells in Graves' hyperthyroidism and ophthalmopathy. Orbital computed tomography and thyroid ultrasound, together with serum TRAb and thyroxine and clinical symptoms, were used for diagnoses. What was amplified from RNA transcripts were TCR beta CDR3 regions. First-round RT-PCR with HTBI primers amplified the TCR CDR3 region. TCRdb used MiXCR to reprocess the multiplex PCR reads, holding one entry per CDR3 protein. Seen here are 700,000 or so distinct CDR3 sequences, over 15% observed once, and the top ten hold approximately 8.4%. This CDR3 has 16 residues. Germline trimming cut 0 bases from V and 5 bases from J; bases unmatched to any gene: 6. The germline V gene encodes CDR1 SGHVS and CDR2 FQNEAQ. This clonotype showed up many times.

This chain links TRBV7-8 with TRBJ2-5, with 10 bases identical to TRBD2. The clonotype comes from a man between 18 and 35 years old with Graves' hyperthyroidism. Sequencing was performed on blood. The DNA of the CDR3 is TGTGCCAGCAGCTTAGCTTCTAGCGGGAGATTTGAGACCCAGTACTTC. Protein product: CASSLASSGRFETQYF.